This T cell receptor (beta chain) was retrieved from a study of Graves' ophthalmopathy and Graves' hyperthyroidism. Study findings and constraints: The model reached about 66% sensitivity and about 72% specificity for predicting ophthalmopathy progression. Blood repertoires reportedly contained most expanded thyroid clonotypes above 0.001 frequency.

This clonotype was counted many times. The antigen remains undetermined. Moderately to severely active ophthalmopathy under 3 months, CAS at least 3, NOSPECS at least 4. Enrollment excluded any patients with other autoimmune diseases, uncontrolled infections, pregnancy or lactation. This CDR3 comprises 12 residues. V was pared by 2 bases and J by 7 bases, with 5 bases between. Germline V CDR1 and CDR2: SGHAT, FQNNGV. Amplification from RNA transcripts yielded the TCR beta CDR3 regions. Following a first-round RT-PCR that used HTBI primers, a second-round multiplex PCR was carried out. Via MiXCR, TCRdb re-called the multiplex PCR reads, giving one row per CDR3 protein. The sample has 200,000 to 250,000 distinct CDR3 sequences; 20% to 25% are singletons.

V is TRBV11-2 and J is TRBJ2-2, with D uncertain. The clonotype comes from a woman in her fifties or sixties with Graves' ophthalmopathy. Sequenced: peripheral blood. The CDR3 DNA sequence: TGTGCCAGCAGCTTATACAGCGGGGAGCTGTTTTTT. It is translated as CASSLYSGELFF.